This entry lists 19 T cell receptor beta chains sequenced from one sample in a study of blood T cells in healthy people across ages. A second PCR, run for about 7 to 11 cycles, used a sample-barcoded 5' primer plus a J-beta primer mix. TCRdb reprocessed the 5' RACE reads with MiXCR, giving one entry per CDR3 protein. The table records roughly 860,000 distinct CDR3 sequences, approximately 59% of them present only once. The sequenced material came from blood. These receptors all stem from a man aged 25-45 years in good health.

This chain joins TRBV7-2 and TRBJ2-7; D not resolved. CDR3 length: 16 amino acids. The V gene lost 1 base and the J gene lost 0 bases, with 13 bases spanning the gap. The V gene's germline CDR1 is SGHTA and CDR2 FQGNSA. The CDR3 DNA follows: TGTGCCAGCAGCTTAGGCTTCGTGGCAACCTCCTACGAGCAGTACTTC. Translating it yields CASSLGFVATSYEQYF.

The chain employs TRBV29-1 and TRBJ1-1, with TRBD1 matching 7 bases. CDR1 and CDR2 from the germline V gene are SQVTM and ANQGSEA. This CDR3 has 11 amino acids. Trimming at V came to 7 bases and at J to 7 bases, leaving 6 bases not matched to a gene. The CDR3 loop reads CSGGTESEAFF. The CDR3 DNA follows: TGCAGCGGTGGGACAGAGAGTGAAGCTTTCTTT.

This clonotype was recorded a few times. The chain joins TRBV28 to TRBJ2-6; D uncertain. The CDR3 loop spans 17 amino acids. Trimming cost V 2 bases and J 2 bases, with 13 bases left between them. Looked up from germline, CDR1 is MDHEN and CDR2 is SYDVKM. In DNA, the CDR3 is TGTGCCAGCAGTTTAGGCGCAGCCGTCACTGGGGCCAACGTCCTGACTTTC. As protein: CASSLGAAVTGANVLTF.

This clonotype occurred once. The rearrangement uses TRBV12-3 or TRBV12-4 and TRBJ2-5; D is unclear. Trimming took off 5 bases at V and 4 bases at J, with 14 bases between the two ends. The CDR3 contains 14 residues. CDR3 DNA sequence: TGTGCCAGCAGTACTTTGGGTCCCCTAGAGACCCAGTACTTC. Translation gives CASSTLGPLETQYF.

In this sample, this clonotype turned up a few times. J is TRBJ1-4 and V is TRBV7-6; unclear D gene. V was pared by 3 bases and J by 5 bases, with 4 bases between. The CDR3 covers 12 residues. Germline values: CDR1 SGHVS, CDR2 FNYEAQ. CDR3 in amino acids: CASSFRNEKLFF. CDR3 DNA: TGTGCCAGCAGCTTCCGGAATGAAAAACTGTTTTTT.

The genes are TRBV4-3 and TRBJ2-5; TRBD2 matches 7 bases. TRBJ2-7 explains the end of the DNA better; the J call may be wrong. The CDR3 covers 16 residues. The V gene's germline CDR1 is LGHNA and CDR2 YSLEER. CDR3 DNA: TGCGCCAGCAGCCAAGAGGGGGGGATTAAAGGTGCCGAGCAGTACTTC. Encoded protein: CASSQEGGIKGAEQYF.

A word on this clonotype: It may be a read error: a sequence one base away is much more abundant. V and J are TRBV18 and TRBJ2-5; no firm D call. Per the germline V gene, CDR1 is KGHSH and CDR2 is LQKENI. The CDR3 is 12 amino acids. The CDR3 is CVSSLLQETQYF. The DNA for the CDR3 is TGTGTCAGCTCACTATTACAAGAGACCCAGTACTTC.

This clonotype was observed a handful of times. The chain links TRBV12-3 or TRBV12-4 to TRBJ2-7; 7 nucleotides align to TRBD1. TRBJ2-5 explains the end of the DNA better; the J call may be wrong. The CDR3 contains 15 residues. The chain's CDR3 is CASSLGTRGRKTQYF. The CDR3 DNA follows: TGTGCCAGCAGTTTAGGGACAAGGGGGCGGAAGACCCAGTACTTC.

This rearrangement joins TRBV12-3 or TRBV12-4 to TRBJ1-1, with D perhaps matching TRBD1 (5 bases). Trimming left V 3 bases short and J 3 bases short, with 8 bases between. The CDR3 covers 13 residues. The CDR3 region is CASSFGGYTEAFF. CDR3 DNA: TGTGCCAGCAGTTTTGGGGGGTACACTGAAGCTTTCTTT.

Points on this clonotype: At one end the junction does not follow the germline gene, possibly because of a read error. This sequence joins TRBV4-1 and TRBJ2-5, with D possibly TRBD1 on 6 matching bases. The end of the DNA fits TRBJ2-7 better, so the J call may be wrong. Germline loops: CDR1 MGHRA, CDR2 YSYEKL. There are 15 residues in the CDR3. CDR3 loop: CASSPSRTDSHEQYF. CDR3 bases: TGCGCCAGCAGCCCATCCCGGACAGACTCCCACGAGCAGTACTTC.

This clonotype was recorded once. The gene calls are TRBV7-3 and TRBJ2-5, with 7 positions matching TRBD1. V was pared by 3 bases and J by 5 bases, with 18 bases of the junction left unmatched. Germline V gene sequence: CDR1 SGHTA, CDR2 FQGTGA. This CDR3 comprises 18 residues. This CDR3 reads CASSFPRRQGPSWETQYF. In nucleotides, the CDR3 is TGTGCCAGCAGCTTCCCCCGTCGACAGGGCCCTTCATGGGAGACCCAGTACTTC.

The V call is TRBV29-1, the J call TRBJ2-1; 11 bases align to TRBD2. J gave up 4 bases and V 5 bases, and 4 bases lay outside the gene matches. The germline CDR1 and CDR2 sequences are SQVTM and ANQGSEA. The CDR3 sequence is 14 residues long. The CDR3 region has the DNA TGCAGCGTTTCCCTAGCGGGGGGTTACAATGAGCAGTTCTTC. Protein product: CSVSLAGGYNEQFF.

The chain recombines TRBV29-1 with TRBJ2-1; D might be TRBD2 (5 bases). Near its end, the DNA agrees better with TRBJ2-7, so the J call may be wrong. The length of the CDR3 is 11 residues. Germline CDR1 and CDR2: SQVTM and ANQGSEA. The CDR3 reads CSVLASYEQYF. The CDR3 DNA follows: TGCAGCGTTCTAGCCAGCTACGAGCAGTACTTC.

The chain couples TRBV6-2 or TRBV6-3 to TRBJ1-2; the D gene is possibly TRBD1 (6 bases). The CDR3 has 14 residues. Trimming cost V 2 bases and J 8 bases, with 15 bases left between them. Looked up from germline, CDR1 is MNHEY and CDR2 is SVGEGT. The CDR3 DNA reads TGTGCCAGCAGTTACCACCGACAGGATCGAGGCTACACCTTC. Translated: CASSYHRQDRGYTF.

This clonotype was detected a few times. This CDR3 reads CAISESKDSGGYTF. CDR3 bases: TGTGCCATCAGTGAGTCGAAGGACAGTGGTGGCTACACCTTC. The V and J genes are TRBV10-3 and TRBJ1-2, with a weak D call TRBD1 (6 bases). Germline loops: CDR1 ENHRY, CDR2 SYGVKD. Trimming stripped 0 bases from V and 7 bases from J, with 12 bases between. This CDR3 has 14 amino acids.

CDR3 bases: TGTGCCAGCACTCAACTAGCGTTAGTAGAGGAGCAGTACTTC. Translating it yields CASTQLALVEEQYF. The chain couples TRBV6-2 or TRBV6-3 to TRBJ2-4; 7 bases align to TRBD2. The CDR3 is made up of 14 amino acids. V lost 7 bases to trimming and J lost 13 bases; unmatched junction nucleotides: 16. Germline-derived CDR1 and CDR2 are MNHEY and SVGEGT.

The genes are TRBV5-1 and TRBJ2-4; D is unresolved. Looked up from germline, CDR1 is SGHRS and CDR2 is YFSETQ. The germline V and J ends were trimmed by 1 base and 0 bases, with 11 bases remaining between them. This CDR3 has 16 residues. The CDR3 DNA reads TGCGCCAGCAGCTTGTCTCCCTCGGCAGCCAAAAACATTCAGTACTTC. Translating it yields CASSLSPSAAKNIQYF.

The V call is TRBV28, the J call TRBJ2-2; D possibly corresponds to TRBD2 (5 bases). Germline values: CDR1 MDHEN, CDR2 SYDVKM. Deletions cut 5 bases from V and 0 bases from J, with 19 bases between. The CDR3 has 18 residues. CDR3 loop: CASSIPDLLVTNTGELFF. The CDR3 region has the DNA TGTGCCAGCAGTATACCGGACTTGCTAGTTACGAACACCGGGGAGCTGTTTTTT.

The genes are TRBV3-1 and TRBJ2-5, with 8 bases lining up with TRBD2. The CDR3 totals 16 residues. V shed 1 base and J 1 base; nucleotides not matched to a gene: 5. Germline assignment: CDR1 LGHDT and CDR2 YNNKEL (reference sequence). The chain's CDR3 is CASSQVVAGTQETQYF. CDR3 DNA: TGTGCCAGCAGCCAAGTTGTAGCGGGGACCCAAGAGACCCAGTACTTC.